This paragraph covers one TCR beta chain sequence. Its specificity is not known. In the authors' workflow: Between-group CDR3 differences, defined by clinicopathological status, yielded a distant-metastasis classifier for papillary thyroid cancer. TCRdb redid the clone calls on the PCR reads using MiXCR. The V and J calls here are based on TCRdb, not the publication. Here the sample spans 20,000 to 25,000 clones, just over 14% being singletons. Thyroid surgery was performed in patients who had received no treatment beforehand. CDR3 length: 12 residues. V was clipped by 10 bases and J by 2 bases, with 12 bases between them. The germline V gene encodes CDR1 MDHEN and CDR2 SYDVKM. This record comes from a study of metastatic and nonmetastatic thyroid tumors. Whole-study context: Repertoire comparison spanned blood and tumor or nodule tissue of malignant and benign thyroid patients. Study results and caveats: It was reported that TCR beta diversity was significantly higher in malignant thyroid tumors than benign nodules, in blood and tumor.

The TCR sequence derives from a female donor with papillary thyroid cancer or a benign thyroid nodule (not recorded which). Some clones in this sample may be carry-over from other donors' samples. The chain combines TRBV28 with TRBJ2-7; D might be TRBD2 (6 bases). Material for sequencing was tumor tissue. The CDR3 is CATQGGAYEQYF. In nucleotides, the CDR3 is TGTGCCACCCAGGGAGGAGCCTACGAGCAGTACTTC.